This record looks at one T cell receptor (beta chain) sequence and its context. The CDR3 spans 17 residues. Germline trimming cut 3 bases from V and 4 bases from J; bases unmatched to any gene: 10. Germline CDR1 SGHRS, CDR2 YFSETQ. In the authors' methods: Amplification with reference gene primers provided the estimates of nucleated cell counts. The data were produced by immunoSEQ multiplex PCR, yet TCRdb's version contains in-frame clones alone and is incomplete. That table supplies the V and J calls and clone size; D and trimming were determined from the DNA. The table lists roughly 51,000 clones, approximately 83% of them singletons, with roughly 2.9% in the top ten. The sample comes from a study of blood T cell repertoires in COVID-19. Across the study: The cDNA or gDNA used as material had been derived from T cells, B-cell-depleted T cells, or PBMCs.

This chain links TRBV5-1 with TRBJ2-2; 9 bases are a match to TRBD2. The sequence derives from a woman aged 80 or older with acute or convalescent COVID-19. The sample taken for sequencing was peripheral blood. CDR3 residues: CASSSEGSGGFTGELFF. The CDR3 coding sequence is TGCGCCAGCAGCTCCGAAGGTAGCGGGGGCTTCACCGGGGAGCTGTTTTTT.